The rows below give T cell receptor beta chains drawn from one sample of a study of cytomegalovirus exposure and HLA in healthy donors. Sequencing used immunoSEQ multiplex PCR; TCRdb keeps in-frame clones, though not all of them. The sample includes about 120,000 clones, 70% to 80% of them seen just once. Specimen: PBMCs. All receptors come from a man aged 25-40 years in good health and CMV-seropositive. Each CDR3 is given with its conserved first and last residue. A D gene is named only where the DNA matches it firmly. Expanded clones are given a class, and other clones once, few, many or no size at all.

TRBV7-3	.	.	TRBJ2-5	TGTGCCAGCAGCTTATCTACAGGAGAAGAGACCCAGTACTTC	CASSLSTGEETQYF
TRBV11-2	.	few	TRBJ1-2	TGTGCCAGCAGCTTGGGCCTTGGCAGGGCTGAGGGCTACACCTTC	CASSLGLGRAEGYTF
TRBV18	.	.	TRBJ2-7	TGTGCCAGCTCACCTACCCGGTCCACAGGGAAAGGGCAGTACTTC	CASSPTRSTGKGQYF
TRBV2	TRBD1	.	TRBJ2-7	TGTGCCAGCAGTGAGGACAGGGGCGAGCAGTACTTC	CASSEDRGEQYF
TRBV9	TRBD2	.	TRBJ2-3	TGTGCCAGCAGTGAGGCGGGAGGGTTCACAGATACGCAGTATTTT	CASSEAGGFTDTQYF
TRBV7-9	.	.	TRBJ2-2	TGTGCCAGCAGCCCCAGTGCAGGATTATTCACCGGGGAGCTGTTTTTT	CASSPSAGLFTGELFF
TRBV4-1	.	.	TRBJ1-1	TGCGCCAGCAGCCCATCCGGACAGAACACTGAAGCTTTCTTT	CASSPSGQNTEAFF
TRBV5-1	TRBD1	.	TRBJ1-4	TGCGCCAGCAGCTTGGCCTCGAGACAGGGAACTAATGAAAAACTGTTTTTT	CASSLASRQGTNEKLFF
TRBV18	.	.	TRBJ1-4	TGTGCCAGCTCACCAGGTTCGGGGAATGAAAAACTGTTTTTT	CASSPGSGNEKLFF
TRBV5-6	.	once	TRBJ2-7	TGTGCCAGCAGCCACTACGGCGGCGGCTCCTACGAGCAGTACTTC	CASSHYGGGSYEQYF
TRBV4-2	.	.	TRBJ1-4	TGTGCCAGCAGCCAAGTTCCGGGGGGAAAGTGGTCTAATGAAAAACTGTTTTTT	CASSQVPGGKWSNEKLFF
TRBV30	TRBD2	once	TRBJ2-7	TGTGCCTGGAGTCCGGGACTAGCGGGACACGAGCAGTACTTC	CAWSPGLAGHEQYF
TRBV6-1	TRBD2	.	TRBJ2-7	TGTGCCAGCATGGTGCGGGGGGGTTACGAGCAGTACTTC	CASMVRGGYEQYF
TRBV6-5	.	.	TRBJ1-1	TGTGCCAGCAGTTACTCACCGGGGATGAACACTGAAGCTTTCTTT	CASSYSPGMNTEAFF
TRBV14	.	.	TRBJ2-7	TGTGCCAGCAGCCAAGCGGGTTCCTACGAGCAGTACTTC	CASSQAGSYEQYF
TRBV9	TRBD1	.	TRBJ2-3	TGTGCCAGCAGCCCCCGGACAGGGCTCGCAGATACGCAGTATTTT	CASSPRTGLADTQYF
TRBV30	TRBD1	.	TRBJ2-7	TGTGCCTGGACGGGACAGGACTCCTACGAGCAGTACTTC	CAWTGQDSYEQYF
TRBV25-1	TRBD1	once	TRBJ2-7	TGTGCCAGCAGCGACAGGGATTTTGACGAGCAGTACTTC	CASSDRDFDEQYF
TRBV7-6	TRBD2	.	TRBJ2-5	TGTGCCAGCAGGCAGGGAGAAAACCTGGGAGGGGAGACCCAGTACTTC	CASRQGENLGGETQYF
TRBV5-1	TRBD2	.	TRBJ2-3	TGCGCCAGCAGCCTGGGGACTAGCGGGAGCACAGATACGCAGTATTTT	CASSLGTSGSTDTQYF
TRBV7-8	.	.	TRBJ2-5	TGTGCCAGCAGCTTTACACTAGTTGGGATAAGCCAGGAGACCCAGTACTTC	CASSFTLVGISQETQYF
TRBV7-3	TRBD2	.	TRBJ2-1	TGTGCCAGCAGCGCCCTAGCGGGGGCCGACAATGAGCAGTTCTTC	CASSALAGADNEQFF
TRBV30	.	.	TRBJ2-7	TGTGCCTGGAGGCCGGCGGGGCGGCACGAGCAGTACTTC	CAWRPAGRHEQYF
TRBV7-3	TRBD1	.	TRBJ1-2	TGTGCCAGCAGCTTTGATGGGACAGGGAGTATTGATGGCTACACCTTC	CASSFDGTGSIDGYTF
TRBV29-1	TRBD1	.	TRBJ2-5	TGCAGCGTGGGGACAGGGGAAGAGACCCAGTACTTC	CSVGTGEETQYF
TRBV4-2	.	.	TRBJ2-1	TGTGCCAGCAGCCCACGTGTAGCGGATAGCTCCTACAATGAGCAGTTCTTC	CASSPRVADSSYNEQFF
TRBV7-9	.	.	TRBJ2-3	TGTGCCAGCAGCCCACCCGGGGGAGAAGCAGATACGCAGTATTTT	CASSPPGGEADTQYF
TRBV2	.	.	TRBJ1-1	TGTGCCACAGAACAGAATAGGAACACTGAAGCTTTCTTT	CATEQNRNTEAFF
TRBV7-2	.	.	TRBJ1-2	TGTGCCAGCAGCCGGGGGGATGAAACGCATGGCTACACCTTC	CASSRGDETHGYTF
TRBV9	TRBD1	.	TRBJ2-3	TGTGCCAGCAGCGTAGGACAGGGGGGCACAGATACGCAGTATTTT	CASSVGQGGTDTQYF
TRBV5-5	.	.	TRBJ1-2	TGTGCCAGCAGCTTGTCTACGACAGGAAACTATGGCTACACCTTC	CASSLSTTGNYGYTF
TRBV19	.	.	TRBJ2-1	TGTGCCAGTAGTGTCGGACAGTACTACAATGAGCAGTTCTTC	CASSVGQYYNEQFF
TRBV5-5	.	.	TRBJ1-1	TGTGCCAGCAGCTTGGCGATGGGAGACACTGAAGCTTTCTTT	CASSLAMGDTEAFF
TRBV7-2	.	.	TRBJ1-2	TGTGCCAGCAGCTTAGGACAGTCCCTAATCTTTCCTCACTATGGCTACACCTTC	CASSLGQSLIFPHYGYTF
TRBV7-9	.	.	TRBJ1-2	TGTTCCAGCAGCTTTAGACAGTCCGGCTACACCTTC	CSSSFRQSGYTF
TRBV9	TRBD1	.	TRBJ2-2	TGTGCCAGCAGCCTCTCGGGGTCAGGGGGAACCGGGGAGCTGTTTTTT	CASSLSGSGGTGELFF
TRBV7-9	.	.	TRBJ1-1	TGTGCCAGCAGCTTTCGCCCCGGGGCTTTCTTT	CASSFRPGAFF
TRBV7-6	.	few	TRBJ1-1	TGTGCCAGCAGCCGGAGAGACAGGTTCACTGAAGCTTTCTTT	CASSRRDRFTEAFF
TRBV4-1	TRBD1	.	TRBJ1-1	TGCGCCAGCAGCCAAGAAGGGCAGGGGGCGAACACTGAAGCTTTCTTT	CASSQEGQGANTEAFF
TRBV5-1	TRBD2	.	TRBJ2-2	TGCGCCAGCAGCATACGGCCGGGGACTAGCGGAACGAACACCGGGGAGCTGTTTTTT	CASSIRPGTSGTNTGELFF
TRBV7-9	.	once	TRBJ2-6	TGTGCCAGCAGCTTATCCTGGGTTGTGGACTCTGAGGCCAACGGCCTGACTTTC	CASSLSWVVDSEANGLTF
TRBV5-1	.	.	TRBJ1-1	TGCGCCAGCAGCGGAGTCCTGAACACTGAAGCTTTCTTT	CASSGVLNTEAFF